This T cell receptor (beta chain) was recovered during a study of blood T cell repertoires in COVID-19. Study details: The analysed material was cDNA or gDNA that came from T cells, B-cell-depleted T cells, or PBMCs.

Seattle enrolled patients during active infection and tracked them longitudinally. Germline V lookup: CDR1 SGHRS, CDR2 YFSETQ. This CDR3 region has 17 residues. The ends lost 5 bases at V and 0 bases at J; junction bases unmatched: 12. Under the authors' procedure: The authors estimated nucleated cell counts from reference gene primer amplification. The protocol was immunoSEQ multiplex PCR, while the TCRdb copy is restricted to in-frame clones and leaves out a portion. V, J and clone size are those of that table, while D and trimming were read from the DNA. This sample yields approximately 110,000 clones, of which 85% are seen a single time; about 5.5% belongs to the top ten.

The chain couples TRBV5-1 to TRBJ1-1; 8 bases are shared with TRBD1. Input material: peripheral blood. This TCR was sampled from a woman aged 60-75 years with COVID-19, enrolled during active disease. The CDR3 DNA sequence: TGCGCCAGCAGGCTGGGGCAGGGGGCTTCCTTGAACACTGAAGCTTTCTTT. Its protein product is CASRLGQGASLNTEAFF.